Sequencing of this TCR beta chain was carried out in a study of radiotherapy plus CTLA-4 blockade in lung cancer. In regard to this clone: Its specificity is unknown.

The study gave focal radiation plus ipilimumab CTLA-4 blockade to patients with chemo-refractory metastatic non-small-cell lung cancer. TCRdb's table, derived via immunoSEQ multiplex PCR, lists solely in-frame clones and lacks some. The sample holds about 98,000 clones, 80% to 90% seen once. Notes on the study in general: Alongside interferon-beta, early blood T cell clone dynamics were reportedly the best predictor of response. Clones of tumor-derived TCRs expanded in blood after radiotherapy plus ipilimumab.

The CDR3 loop spans 17 amino acids. V was clipped by 3 bases and J by 4 bases; unmatched bases: 11. CDR1 SGHVS and CDR2 FNYEAQ come from the germline V gene. The sample was peripheral blood, taken from a patient treated with radiotherapy plus ipilimumab. The chain joins TRBV7-6 to TRBJ2-1; 8 bases fit TRBD2. The clonotype was recovered from a human donor with non-small cell lung cancer that progressed on radiotherapy plus ipilimumab. CDR3 nucleotide sequence: TGTGCCAGCAGCTTTCGCGCCACTAGCGGAGTTTACAATGAGCAGTTCTTC. It yields the protein CASSFRATSGVYNEQFF.